These 21 T cell receptor beta chains share one sample of origin, sequenced in a study of tumor-infiltrating lymphocytes in primary liver carcinoma. From about 530 ng total RNA, TCR beta cDNA was generated with a primer in the constant region. It was through three nested multiplex PCR rounds of slightly modified ARM-PCR that TCR beta libraries arose. The opening two PCR rounds, nine to eleven cycles each, paired TRBV1-TRBV30 forward primers with a C-beta reverse primer. TCRdb redid the calling of the multiplex PCR reads with MiXCR, one entry per CDR3 protein. Counted here are 70,000 to 85,000 distinct CDR3 sequences, about two thirds occurring once; the ten biggest clones make up approximately 15%. For each extraction, RNA and DNA were obtained together from about 20-30 mg of unsorted bulk tissue. Material for sequencing was liver tumor tissue from sampling region 4. As to subset: tumor region T4, right-lateral pole. The receptors derive from a woman aged 60-75 years with primary liver carcinoma and hepatitis B virus infection.

This clonotype was observed many times. The chain employs TRBV12-3 or TRBV12-4 and TRBJ2-1; D is perhaps TRBD2 (6 bases). V dropped 4 bases and J dropped 2 bases, with 12 bases sitting between them. The CDR3 is 15 amino acids. The CDR3 nucleotides read TGTGCCAGCAGTTCCGGGACTCCTACCTACAATGAGCAGTTCTTC. It yields the protein CASSSGTPTYNEQFF.

The count of this clonotype is one. Compared with germline, one end of the junction differs, possibly owing to a read error. The rearrangement links TRBV29-1 to TRBJ2-5; D call uncertain. The germline CDR1 and CDR2 sequences are SQVTM and ANQGSEA. The CDR3 runs 15 residues. The CDR3 coding sequence is TGCAGCGTCCTACCTTTGGTGGTTAGTCAAGTGACCCAGTACTTC. Protein product: CSVLPLVVSQVTQYF.

This clonotype was picked up many times. The rearrangement joins TRBV6-5 to TRBJ1-1, with 7 bases identical to TRBD1. The CDR3 sequence is 15 residues long. Germline CDR1 MNHEY, CDR2 SVGAGI. Trimming took 4 bases from V and 1 from J; bases not matched to a gene: 6. The CDR3 is CASSLQGLGNTEAFF. CDR3 sequence (DNA): TGTGCCAGCAGTTTACAGGGGTTGGGGAACACTGAAGCTTTCTTT.

Concerning this clonotype itself: The junction departs from the called germline gene at one end, perhaps through a read error. V gene TRBV7-9 combines with J gene TRBJ1-1; tentatively, D is TRBD1 (5 bases). Per germline, CDR1 SEHNR and CDR2 FQNEAQ (reference sequence). The CDR3 length is 13 residues. CDR3 loop: CVSKMGGNTKAFF. CDR3 coding DNA: TGTGTCAGTAAAATGGGGGGAAACACTAAAGCTTTCTTT.

This clonotype has only a few counts. A much larger clonotype is one base distant, so this may be a read error. The CDR3 reads CATYLRTVSSYNSPLHF. In DNA form, the CDR3 reads TGTGCCACCTACCTCCGGACAGTGAGCTCCTATAATTCACCCCTCCACTTT. The rearrangement joins TRBV6-5 to TRBJ1-6; D is perhaps TRBD1 (6 bases). Per germline, CDR1 MNHEY and CDR2 SVGAGI. This CDR3 is built from 17 residues. Trimming removed 10 bases from V and 0 bases from J, with 19 bases in between.

Only one count was recorded for this clonotype. One junction end disagrees with the germline gene, perhaps due to a read error. The chain recombines TRBV11-1 with TRBJ2-1, with D perhaps TRBD1 (5 bases). The CDR3 runs to 12 residues. CDR1 and CDR2 from the germline V gene are SGHAT and FQDESV (reference sequence). The CDR3 coding sequence is TGTACCAGCAACCTTGACAGAAATGGGCAGTTCTTC. Protein: CTSNLDRNGQFF. Looking up the rest from reference TRBV11-1 and TRBJ2-1 gives the full variable domain: EAEVAQSPRYKITEKSQAVAFWCDPISGHATLYWYRQILGQGPELLVQFQDESVVDDSQLPKDRFSAERLKGVDSTLKIQPAELGDSAMYLCTSNLDRNGQFFGPGTRLTVL.

There are many counts of this clonotype. The chain carries TRBV5-1 and TRBJ2-1; D perhaps matches TRBD2 (6 bases). Trimming cost V 0 bases and J 8 bases, with 12 bases left between them. The V gene's germline CDR1 is SGHRS and CDR2 YFSETQ. CDR3 length: 14 residues. The CDR3 nucleotides read TGCGCCAGCAGCTTGGTCCGGGGGAGCGATGAGCAGTTCTTC. Protein sequence: CASSLVRGSDEQFF.

V gene TRBV29-1 combines with J gene TRBJ2-1; 11 bases map to TRBD2. CDR1 is SQVTM and CDR2 is ANQGSEA in the germline V gene. The junction had 9 bases not matched to a gene; V was cut back by 8 bases and J by 6 bases. The CDR3 is made up of 14 amino acids. In DNA form, the CDR3 reads TGCAGCATGCCGACTAGCGGGGACTTCAATGAGCAGTTCTTC. Translation: CSMPTSGDFNEQFF.

This clonotype was recorded at least ten times. The chain links TRBV6-1 to TRBJ2-6; D may be TRBD1 (5 bases). V lost 10 bases and J 0 bases, leaving 16 bases between the germline ends. The CDR3 is made up of 16 amino acids. The germline V gene has CDR1 MNHNS and CDR2 SASEGT. CDR3 protein: CAIEFFQGSGANVLTF. The CDR3 nucleotides are TGTGCCATCGAGTTTTTTCAGGGCTCTGGGGCCAACGTCCTGACTTTC.

Turning to this clonotype: The junction and the germline gene differ at one end; a read error may be behind it. This chain connects TRBV5-1 to TRBJ1-6; unclear D gene. Germline loops: CDR1 SGHRS, CDR2 YFSETQ. This CDR3 has 13 amino acids. CDR3 amino acids: CASSLLDNSPLHF. The CDR3, as DNA: TGTGCCAGCAGCTTGTTAGATAATTCACCCCTCCACTTT.

The chain uses TRBV6-2 or TRBV6-3 and TRBJ2-7; D is ambiguous. V lost 11 bases, J lost 3 bases, and 23 bases lay in between. This CDR3 contains 15 residues. Per germline, CDR1 MNHEY and CDR2 SVGEGT. The CDR3 region has the DNA TGTGCCTGCACCTTTCGACTGGCGCGAAACTACGAGCAGTACTTC. Translating gives CACTFRLARNYEQYF.

The chain recombines TRBV20-1 with TRBJ2-7; 9 bases align to TRBD1. Germline values: CDR1 DFQATT, CDR2 SNEGSKA (reference sequence). The CDR3 loop spans 14 amino acids. Trimming took 8 bases from V and 3 from J; bases not matched to a gene: 11. The CDR3 sequence is CSPDPGQGNYEQYF. CDR3 nucleotide sequence: TGCAGTCCTGACCCGGGACAGGGAAACTACGAGCAGTACTTC.

The rearrangement joins TRBV6-5 to TRBJ1-1, with 8 bases identical to TRBD1. Looked up from germline, CDR1 is MNHEY and CDR2 is SVGAGI. The CDR3 is 14 amino acids. The trim removed 8 bases at V and 0 bases at J, leaving 5 bases unmatched. In DNA form, the CDR3 reads TGTGCCAGCGGTATGGACAGGGTGAACACTGAAGCTTTCTTT. Translating gives CASGMDRVNTEAFF.

The J gene is TRBJ1-2, the V gene TRBV6-1; D is unclear. There are 14 residues in the CDR3. V was shortened by 7 bases and J by 4 bases, with 16 bases between the two germline ends. Germline values: CDR1 MNHNS, CDR2 SASEGT. The CDR3 DNA reads as TGTGCCAGCAATGTCACGATGGTTCTCTATGGCTACACCTTC. This codes for CASNVTMVLYGYTF.

Remarks on this clonotype: This may come from a read error, since a much larger clone is one base off. The chain has TRBV12-3 or TRBV12-4 and TRBJ2-5; D not resolved. The V and J ends lost 8 bases and 1 base respectively, with 14 bases between them. CDR3 length: 14 residues. CDR3 DNA: TGTGCCAGCGGTCCGACGGAGACCCAAGAGACCCAGTACTTC. Translated, it gives CASGPTETQETQYF.

As concerns this clonotype: A single base separates this from a much larger clone, so it may be a read error. Because the CDR3 is missing its conserved closing phenylalanine or tryptophan, this is likely a read error. The chain has TRBV5-8 and TRBJ1-5, with unresolved D. The V end was cut by 4 bases, the J end by 7 bases, with 9 bases between. The length of the CDR3 is 12 residues. Germline V gene data show CDR1 as SGHTS and CDR2 as YDEGEE. CDR3 sequence reads: CASSLTWQPQHV. The DNA of the CDR3 is TGTGCCAGCAGCCTGACTTGGCAGCCCCAGCATGTT.

This clonotype came up once. A much larger clone sits a single nucleotide away, making a read error possible. V gene TRBV20-1 combines with J gene TRBJ1-1, with a possible D match to TRBD1 (5 bases). The CDR3 is made up of 17 amino acids. Trimming left V 0 bases short and J 4 bases short, with 21 bases between. CDR1 is DFQATT, CDR2 SNEGSKA, per germline (reference sequence). Written as DNA, the CDR3 is TGCAGTGCTAGAGATTCCTTAACTGGGACCATGAGCACTGAAGCTTTCTTT. It yields the protein CSARDSLTGTMSTEAFF.

This clonotype appeared many times. The J gene is TRBJ2-5, the V gene TRBV5-4; 9 nucleotides line up with TRBD2. CDR1 and CDR2 from the germline V gene are SGHNT and YYREEE (reference sequence). Trimming took 1 base from V and 2 from J; bases not matched to a gene: 3. CDR3 length equals 15 residues. This CDR3 reads CASSLQSGGQETQYF. CDR3 coding DNA: TGTGCCAGCAGCTTGCAGAGCGGGGGGCAAGAGACCCAGTACTTC.

V gene TRBV20-1 combines with J gene TRBJ2-1, with TRBD2 matching 8 bases. Trimming took 7 bases from V and 5 from J; bases not matched to a gene: 13. The CDR3 covers 15 residues. The germline CDR1 and CDR2 sequences are DFQATT and SNEGSKA (reference sequence). The CDR3 loop reads CSVPRYSGNDNEQFF. Written as DNA, the CDR3 is TGCAGTGTCCCCCGATATAGCGGGAATGACAATGAGCAGTTCTTC.

Remarks on this clonotype: At one boundary the junction diverges from the germline segment, which might be a read error. CDR3 nucleotides: TGTGCCGGCAGACCGACCCCGGGACGGGAGTCGTACGAGCAGAACTTC. Translated, it gives CAGRPTPGRESYEQNF. The chain carries TRBV6-5 and TRBJ2-7, with D possibly being TRBD2 (6 bases). Germline V gives CDR1 MNHEY, CDR2 SVGAGI. The CDR3 sequence is 16 residues long.

A word on this clonotype: At one boundary the junction diverges from the germline segment, which might be a read error. The chain has TRBV11-2 and TRBJ2-3; no clear D. CDR1 is SGHAT, CDR2 FQNNGV, per germline. The CDR3 has 13 amino acids. The CDR3 DNA reads as TGTGCCAGCAGCATAGATCTGAGGAATACGCAGTATTTT. Protein: CASSIDLRNTQYF.